This T cell receptor beta chain was identified in a study of T-cell reconstitution after alpha-beta-depleted transplantation in children. Findings and limits, study-wide: Several hundred expanded graft clones reportedly were the source of alpha-beta T cells about two months after transplant.

Unique molecular identifiers were incorporated into the prepared TCRbeta library. TCRdb reprocessed the PCR reads with MiXCR, giving one entry per CDR3 protein. The table has around 130,000 distinct CDR3 sequences, around a tenth seen once. V lost 7 bases to trimming and J lost 2 bases, with 16 bases between them. Germline V gene sequence: CDR1 SGDLS, CDR2 YYNGEE. There are 14 residues in the CDR3. Notes on this clonotype: What it binds is not known.

This clonotype originated in a girl under three years old who had a stem cell transplant for combined immunodeficiency, so the T cells may come from the graft donor. The sequencing here drew on PBMCs, mostly from graft donor cells, taken 180 days after TCRalphabeta/CD19-depleted stem cell transplant. The V and J genes are TRBV9 and TRBJ2-7; tentatively, D is TRBD2 (6 bases). CDR3 region: CASGEAGTAYEQYF. The CDR3 DNA is TGTGCCAGCGGGGAAGCGGGTACGGCCTACGAGCAGTACTTC. Filled out from reference TRBV9 and TRBJ2-7, the complete variable domain reads DSGVTQTPKHLITATGQRVTLRCSPRSGDLSVYWYQQSLDQGLQFLIQYYNGEERAKGNILERFSAQQFPDLHSELNLSSLELGDSALYFCASGEAGTAYEQYFGPGTRLTVT.